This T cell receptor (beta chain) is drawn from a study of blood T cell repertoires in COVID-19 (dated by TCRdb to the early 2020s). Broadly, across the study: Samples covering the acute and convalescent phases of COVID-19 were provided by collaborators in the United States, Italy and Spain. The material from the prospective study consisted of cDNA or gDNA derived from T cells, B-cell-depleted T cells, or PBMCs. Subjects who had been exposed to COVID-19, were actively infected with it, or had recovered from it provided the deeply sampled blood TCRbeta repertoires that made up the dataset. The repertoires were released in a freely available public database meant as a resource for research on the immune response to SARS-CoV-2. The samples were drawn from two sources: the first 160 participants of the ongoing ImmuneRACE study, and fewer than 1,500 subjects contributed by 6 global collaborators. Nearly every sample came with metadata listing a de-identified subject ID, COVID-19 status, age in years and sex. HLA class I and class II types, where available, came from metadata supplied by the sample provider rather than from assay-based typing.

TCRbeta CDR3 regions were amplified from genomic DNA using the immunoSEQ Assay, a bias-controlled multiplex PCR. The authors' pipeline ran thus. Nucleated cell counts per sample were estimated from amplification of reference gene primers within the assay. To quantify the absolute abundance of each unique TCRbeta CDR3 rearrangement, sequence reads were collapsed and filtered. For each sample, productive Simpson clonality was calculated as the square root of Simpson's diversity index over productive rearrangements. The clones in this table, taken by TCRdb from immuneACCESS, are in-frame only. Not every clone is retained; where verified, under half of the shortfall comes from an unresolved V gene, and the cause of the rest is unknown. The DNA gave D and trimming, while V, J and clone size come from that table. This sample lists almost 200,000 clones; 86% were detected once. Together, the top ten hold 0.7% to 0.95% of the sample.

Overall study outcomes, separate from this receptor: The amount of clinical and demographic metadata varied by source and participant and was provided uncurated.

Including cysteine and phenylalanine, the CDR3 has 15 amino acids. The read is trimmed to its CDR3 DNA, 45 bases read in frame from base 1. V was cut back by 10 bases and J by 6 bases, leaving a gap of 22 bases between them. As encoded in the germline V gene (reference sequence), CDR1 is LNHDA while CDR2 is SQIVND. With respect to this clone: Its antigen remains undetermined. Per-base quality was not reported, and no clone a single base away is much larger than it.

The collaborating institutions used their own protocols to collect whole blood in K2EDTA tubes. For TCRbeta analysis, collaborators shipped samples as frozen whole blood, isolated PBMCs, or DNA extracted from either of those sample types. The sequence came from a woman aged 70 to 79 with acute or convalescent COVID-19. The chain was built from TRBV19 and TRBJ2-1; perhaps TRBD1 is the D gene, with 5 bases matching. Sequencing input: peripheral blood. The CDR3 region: CATQGSGARVNEQFF. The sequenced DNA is TGTGCCACTCAGGGATCTGGGGCCCGGGTCAATGAGCAGTTCTTC. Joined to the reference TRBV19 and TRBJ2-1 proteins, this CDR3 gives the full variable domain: DGGITQSPKYLFRKEGQNVTLSCEQNLNHDAMYWYRQDPGQGLRLIYYSQIVNDFQKGDIAEGYSVSREKKESFPLTVTSAQKNPTAFYLCATQGSGARVNEQFFGPGTRLTVL.